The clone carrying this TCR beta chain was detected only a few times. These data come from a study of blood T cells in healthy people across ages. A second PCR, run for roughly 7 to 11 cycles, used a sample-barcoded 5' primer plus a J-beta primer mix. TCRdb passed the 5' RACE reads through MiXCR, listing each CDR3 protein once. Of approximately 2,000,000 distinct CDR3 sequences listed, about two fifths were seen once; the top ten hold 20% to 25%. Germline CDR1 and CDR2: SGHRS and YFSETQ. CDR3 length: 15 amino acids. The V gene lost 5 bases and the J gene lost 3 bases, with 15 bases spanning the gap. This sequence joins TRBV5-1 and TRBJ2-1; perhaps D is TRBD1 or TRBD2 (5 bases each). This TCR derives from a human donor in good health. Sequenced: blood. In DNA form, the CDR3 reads TGCGCCAGCAGTTCCCAGGGAGTTGGCTACAATGAGCAGTTCTTC. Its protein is CASSSQGVGYNEQFF.